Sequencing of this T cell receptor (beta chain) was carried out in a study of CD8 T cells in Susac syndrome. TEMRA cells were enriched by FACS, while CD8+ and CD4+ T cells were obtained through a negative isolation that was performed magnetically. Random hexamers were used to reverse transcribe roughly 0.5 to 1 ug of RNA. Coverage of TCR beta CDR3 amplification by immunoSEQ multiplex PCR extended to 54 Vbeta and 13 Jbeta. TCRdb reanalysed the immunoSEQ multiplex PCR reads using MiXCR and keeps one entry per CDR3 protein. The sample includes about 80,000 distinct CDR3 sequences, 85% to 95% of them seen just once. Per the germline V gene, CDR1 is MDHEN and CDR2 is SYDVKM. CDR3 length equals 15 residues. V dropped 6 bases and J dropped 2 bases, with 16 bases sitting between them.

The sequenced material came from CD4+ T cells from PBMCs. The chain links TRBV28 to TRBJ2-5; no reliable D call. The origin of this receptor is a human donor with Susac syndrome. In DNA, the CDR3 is TGTGCCAGCAGGAATACTAAAGGCAAGCAAGAGACCCAGTACTTC. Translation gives CASRNTKGKQETQYF.